This entry concerns a single T cell receptor beta chain. Its antigen is unknown. The V end was cut by 0 bases, the J end by 3 bases, with 7 bases between. The CDR3 covers 13 residues. CDR1 is SGDLS, CDR2 YYNGEE, per germline. Construction of the TCRbeta library involved unique molecular identifiers. TCRdb redid the calling of the PCR reads with MiXCR, one entry per CDR3 protein. This table has a few hundred thousand distinct CDR3 sequences, 20% to 30% appearing once. This entry is derived from a study of T-cell reconstitution after alpha-beta-depleted transplantation in children. Findings of the study overall: Where alpha-beta T cells came from about two months after transplant was reportedly several hundred expanded graft clones.

The V and J genes are TRBV9 and TRBJ2-7; D call uncertain. This sample comprised PBMCs, mostly from graft donor cells, obtained 360 days after TCRalphabeta/CD19-depleted stem cell transplant. This receptor was taken from a female patient aged 2-10 years who had a stem cell transplant for congenital amegakaryocytic thrombocytopenia, so the T cells may come from the graft donor. CDR3 in amino acids: CASSVDGVYEQYF. The CDR3 nucleotides read TGTGCCAGCAGCGTAGACGGAGTCTACGAGCAGTACTTC.